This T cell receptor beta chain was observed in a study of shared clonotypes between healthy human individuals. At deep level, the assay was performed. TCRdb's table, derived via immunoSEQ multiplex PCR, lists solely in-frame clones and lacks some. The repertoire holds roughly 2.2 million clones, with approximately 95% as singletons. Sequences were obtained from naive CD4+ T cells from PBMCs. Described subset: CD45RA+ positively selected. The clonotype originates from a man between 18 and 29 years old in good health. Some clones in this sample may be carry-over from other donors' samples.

This chain's CDR3 is CASSPRDPSYEQYF. The CDR3 nucleotides are TGTGCCAGCTCACCACGGGACCCTTCCTACGAGCAGTACTTC. The chain combines TRBV18 with TRBJ2-7, with D perhaps given as TRBD1 or TRBD2 (5 bases each). The CDR3 is 14 residues long. Germline-derived CDR1 and CDR2 are KGHSH and LQKENI. V dropped 1 base and J dropped 1 base, with 8 bases sitting between them.